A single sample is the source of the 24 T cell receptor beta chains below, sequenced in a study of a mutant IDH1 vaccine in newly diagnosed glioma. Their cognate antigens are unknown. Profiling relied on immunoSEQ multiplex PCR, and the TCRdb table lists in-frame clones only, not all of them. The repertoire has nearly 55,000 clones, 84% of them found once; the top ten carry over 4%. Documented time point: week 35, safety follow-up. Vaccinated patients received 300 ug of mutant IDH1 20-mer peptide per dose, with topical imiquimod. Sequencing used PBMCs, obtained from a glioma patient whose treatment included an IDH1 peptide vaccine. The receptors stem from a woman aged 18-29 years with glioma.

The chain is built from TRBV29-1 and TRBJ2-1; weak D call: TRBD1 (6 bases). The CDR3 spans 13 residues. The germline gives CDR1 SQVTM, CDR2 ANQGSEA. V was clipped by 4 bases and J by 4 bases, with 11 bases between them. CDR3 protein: CSVGPDRYNEQFF. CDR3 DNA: TGCAGCGTTGGACCCGACAGGTACAATGAGCAGTTCTTC.

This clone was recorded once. As DNA, the CDR3 is TGTGCCAGCCCCTCAGCAGAATGGGTCAATGAGCAGTTCTTC. The encoded protein is CASPSAEWVNEQFF. V gene TRBV2 combines with J gene TRBJ2-1; D not resolved. V shed 8 bases and J shed 6 bases, with 17 bases lying between them. This CDR3 has 14 residues. Germline CDR1 reads SNHLY; CDR2 reads FYNNEI.

CDR3 in DNA: TGTGCCTGGACCACCGGGACTTATGGCTACACCTTC. Protein product: CAWTTGTYGYTF. The rearrangement links TRBV30 to TRBJ1-2; TRBD1 might be the D (5 bases). Trimming removed 4 bases from V and 5 bases from J, with 11 bases in between. The CDR3 extends over 12 amino acids. The germline V gene encodes CDR1 GTSNPN and CDR2 SVGIG (reference sequence).

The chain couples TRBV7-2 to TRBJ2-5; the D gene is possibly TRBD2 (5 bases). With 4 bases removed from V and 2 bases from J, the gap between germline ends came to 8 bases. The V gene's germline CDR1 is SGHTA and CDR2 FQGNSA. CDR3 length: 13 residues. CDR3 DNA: TGTGCCAGCAGCTCTAGCCCGCAAGAGACCCAGTACTTC. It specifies CASSSSPQETQYF.

The CDR3 DNA sequence: TGTGCCAGCAGCTTAGCGATGGTAGGCGGCTACACCTTC. Translated: CASSLAMVGGYTF. V gene TRBV7-2 combines with J gene TRBJ1-2; the D is unclear. The V gene lost 0 bases and the J gene lost 8 bases, with 10 bases spanning the gap. The CDR3 length is 13 residues. Germline V gene lookup returns CDR1 SGHTA and CDR2 FQGNSA.

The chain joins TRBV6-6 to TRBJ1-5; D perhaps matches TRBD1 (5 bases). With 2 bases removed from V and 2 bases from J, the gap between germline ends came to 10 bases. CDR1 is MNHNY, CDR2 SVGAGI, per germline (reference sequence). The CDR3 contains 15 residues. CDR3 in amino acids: CASSYRRGGNQPQHF. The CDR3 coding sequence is TGTGCCAGCAGTTACAGACGGGGGGGCAATCAGCCCCAGCATTTT.

The DNA for the CDR3 is TGTGCCAGTACTTATGGGGGACGTTCTTTCAATCAGCCCCAGCATTTT. Translation gives CASTYGGRSFNQPQHF. The gene calls are TRBV19 and TRBJ1-5; maybe TRBD1 (5 bases). Looked up from germline, CDR1 is LNHDA and CDR2 is SQIVND (reference sequence). V was clipped by 7 bases and J by 3 bases, with 19 bases between them. The CDR3 has 16 amino acids.

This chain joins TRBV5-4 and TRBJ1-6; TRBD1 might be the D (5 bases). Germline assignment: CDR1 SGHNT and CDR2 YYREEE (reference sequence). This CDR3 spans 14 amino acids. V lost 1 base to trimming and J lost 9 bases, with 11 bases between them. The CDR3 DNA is TGTGCCAGCAGCTTGAGGGCAGGGCCTTCACCCCTCCACTTT. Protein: CASSLRAGPSPLHF. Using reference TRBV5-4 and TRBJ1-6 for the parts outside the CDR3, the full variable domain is ETGVTQSPTHLIKTRGQQVTLRCSSQSGHNTVSWYQQALGQGPQFIFQYYREEENGRGNFPPRFSGLQFPNYSSELNVNALELDDSALYLCASSLRAGPSPLHFGNGTRLTVT.

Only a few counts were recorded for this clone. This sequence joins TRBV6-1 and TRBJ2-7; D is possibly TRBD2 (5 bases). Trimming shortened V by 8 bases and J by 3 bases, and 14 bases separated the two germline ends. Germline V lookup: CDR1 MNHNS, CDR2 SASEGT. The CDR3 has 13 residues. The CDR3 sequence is CASRSRRSYEQYF. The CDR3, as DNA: TGTGCCAGCCGTTCCAGGAGGAGCTACGAGCAGTACTTC.

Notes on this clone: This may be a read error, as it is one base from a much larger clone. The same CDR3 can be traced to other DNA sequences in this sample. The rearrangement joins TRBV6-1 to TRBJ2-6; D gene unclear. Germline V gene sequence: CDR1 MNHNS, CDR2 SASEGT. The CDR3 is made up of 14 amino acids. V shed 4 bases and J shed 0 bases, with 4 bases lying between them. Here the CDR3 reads CASSASSGANVLTF. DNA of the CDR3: TGTGCCAGCAGTGCCAGCTCTGGGGCCAACGTCCTGACTTTC.

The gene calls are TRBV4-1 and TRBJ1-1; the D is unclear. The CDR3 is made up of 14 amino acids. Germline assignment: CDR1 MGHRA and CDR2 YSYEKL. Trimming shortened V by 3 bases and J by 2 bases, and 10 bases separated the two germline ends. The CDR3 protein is CASSQFSGNTEAFF. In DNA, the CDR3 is TGCGCCAGCAGCCAGTTTAGTGGAAACACTGAAGCTTTCTTT.

The CDR3 here is CASSLVGGEQFF. In DNA, the CDR3 is TGCGCCAGCAGCTTGGTCGGCGGTGAGCAGTTCTTC. The chain uses TRBV5-1 and TRBJ2-1; D unresolved. With 0 bases removed from V and 9 bases from J, the gap between germline ends came to 7 bases. Germline lookup yields CDR1 SGHRS and CDR2 YFSETQ. This CDR3 has 12 amino acids.

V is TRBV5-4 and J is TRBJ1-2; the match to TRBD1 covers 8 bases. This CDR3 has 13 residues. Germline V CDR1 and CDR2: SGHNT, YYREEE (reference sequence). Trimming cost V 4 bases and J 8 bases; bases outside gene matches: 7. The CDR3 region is CASSLTGAGGYTF. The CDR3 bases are TGTGCCAGCAGCCTGACAGGGGCGGGGGGCTACACCTTC.

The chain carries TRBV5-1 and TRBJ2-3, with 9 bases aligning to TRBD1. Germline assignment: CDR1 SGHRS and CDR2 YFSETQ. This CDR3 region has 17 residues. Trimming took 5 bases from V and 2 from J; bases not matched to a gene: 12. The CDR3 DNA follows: TGCGCCAGCAGGCGACGTTGGACAGGGGATAACACAGATACGCAGTATTTT. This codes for CASRRRWTGDNTDTQYF.

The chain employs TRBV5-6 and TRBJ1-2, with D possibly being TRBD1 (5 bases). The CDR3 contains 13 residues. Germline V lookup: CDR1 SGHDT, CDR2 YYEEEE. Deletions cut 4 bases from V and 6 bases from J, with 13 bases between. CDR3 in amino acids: CASSTDGANGYTF. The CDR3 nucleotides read TGTGCCAGCAGCACCGACGGGGCTAATGGCTACACCTTC.

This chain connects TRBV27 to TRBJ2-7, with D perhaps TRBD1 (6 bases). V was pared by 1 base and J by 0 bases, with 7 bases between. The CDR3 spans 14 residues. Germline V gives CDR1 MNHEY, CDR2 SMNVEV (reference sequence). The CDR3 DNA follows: TGTGCCAGCAGTTTATGGGGGCCCTCCTACGAGCAGTACTTC. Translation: CASSLWGPSYEQYF.

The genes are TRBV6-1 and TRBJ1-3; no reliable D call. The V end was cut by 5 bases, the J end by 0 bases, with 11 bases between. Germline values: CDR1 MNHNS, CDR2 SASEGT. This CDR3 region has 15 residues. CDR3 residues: CASSKGFFSGNTIYF. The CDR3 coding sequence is TGTGCCAGCAGTAAGGGATTCTTCTCTGGAAACACCATATATTTT.

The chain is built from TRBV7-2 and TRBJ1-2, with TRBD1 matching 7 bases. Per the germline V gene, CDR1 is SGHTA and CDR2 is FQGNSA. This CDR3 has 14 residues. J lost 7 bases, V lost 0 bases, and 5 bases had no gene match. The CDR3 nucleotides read TGTGCCAGCAGCTTAGCACAGGGGAGGGCTGGCTACACCTTC. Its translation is CASSLAQGRAGYTF.

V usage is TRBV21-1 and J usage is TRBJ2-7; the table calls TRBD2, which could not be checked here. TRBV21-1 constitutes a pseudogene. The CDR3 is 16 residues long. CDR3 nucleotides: TGTGCCAGCAGCAAAGAGGGGAGCGGGAGGGCCCACGAGCAGTACTTC. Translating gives CASSKEGSGRAHEQYF.

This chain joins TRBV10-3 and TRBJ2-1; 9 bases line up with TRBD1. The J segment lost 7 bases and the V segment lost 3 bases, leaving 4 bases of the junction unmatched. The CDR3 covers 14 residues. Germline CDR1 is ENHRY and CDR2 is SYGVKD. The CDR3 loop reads CAISDLGQGNEQFF. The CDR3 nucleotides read TGTGCCATCAGTGATCTTGGACAGGGGAATGAGCAGTTCTTC.

This chain's CDR3 is CASSISGAGETQYF. The CDR3 DNA sequence: TGTGCCAGTAGTATCTCGGGGGCGGGGGAGACCCAGTACTTC. The chain has TRBV19 and TRBJ2-5, with D perhaps being TRBD1 or TRBD2 (6 bases each). V dropped 3 bases and J dropped 5 bases, with 13 bases sitting between them. CDR3 size: 14 residues. Germline assignment: CDR1 LNHDA and CDR2 SQIVND (reference sequence).

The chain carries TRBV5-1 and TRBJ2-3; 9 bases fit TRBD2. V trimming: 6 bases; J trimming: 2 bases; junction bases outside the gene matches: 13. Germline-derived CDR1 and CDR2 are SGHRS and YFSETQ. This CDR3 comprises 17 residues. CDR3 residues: CASTPGPSGAPTDTQYF. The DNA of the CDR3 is TGCGCCAGCACACCCGGGCCTAGCGGGGCCCCCACAGATACGCAGTATTTT. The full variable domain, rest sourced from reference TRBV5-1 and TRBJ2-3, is KAGVTQTPRYLIKTRGQQVTLSCSPISGHRSVSWYQQTPGQGLQFLFEYFSETQRNKGNFPGRFSGRQFSNSRSEMNVSTLELGDSALYLCASTPGPSGAPTDTQYFGPGTRLTVL.

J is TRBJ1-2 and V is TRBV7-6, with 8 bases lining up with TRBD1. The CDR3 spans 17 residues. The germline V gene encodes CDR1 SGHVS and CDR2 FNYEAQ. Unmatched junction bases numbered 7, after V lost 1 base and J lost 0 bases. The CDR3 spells CASSLGAGGSTNYGYTF. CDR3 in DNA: TGTGCCAGCAGCTTAGGGGCAGGGGGCTCTACTAACTATGGCTACACCTTC.

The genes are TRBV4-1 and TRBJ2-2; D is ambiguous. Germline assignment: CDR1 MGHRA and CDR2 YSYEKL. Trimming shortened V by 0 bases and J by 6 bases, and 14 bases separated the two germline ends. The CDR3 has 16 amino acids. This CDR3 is CASSQDNSPSAGELFF. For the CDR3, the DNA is TGCGCCAGCAGCCAAGATAATTCCCCGTCCGCCGGGGAGCTGTTTTTT.